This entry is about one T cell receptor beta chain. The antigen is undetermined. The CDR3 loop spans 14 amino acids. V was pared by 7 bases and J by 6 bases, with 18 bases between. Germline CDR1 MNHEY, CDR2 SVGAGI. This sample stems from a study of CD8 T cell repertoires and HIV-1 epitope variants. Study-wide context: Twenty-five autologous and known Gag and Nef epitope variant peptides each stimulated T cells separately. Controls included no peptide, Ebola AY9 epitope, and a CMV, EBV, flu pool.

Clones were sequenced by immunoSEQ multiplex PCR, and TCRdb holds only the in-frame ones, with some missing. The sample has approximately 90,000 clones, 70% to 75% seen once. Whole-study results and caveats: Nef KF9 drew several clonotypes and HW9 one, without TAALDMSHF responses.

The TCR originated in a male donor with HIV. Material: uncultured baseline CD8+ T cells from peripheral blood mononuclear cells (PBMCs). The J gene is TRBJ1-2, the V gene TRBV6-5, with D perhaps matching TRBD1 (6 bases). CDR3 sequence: CASTLGGTRDGYTF. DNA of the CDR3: TGTGCCAGCACCCTAGGGGGGACGCGGGATGGCTACACCTTC.